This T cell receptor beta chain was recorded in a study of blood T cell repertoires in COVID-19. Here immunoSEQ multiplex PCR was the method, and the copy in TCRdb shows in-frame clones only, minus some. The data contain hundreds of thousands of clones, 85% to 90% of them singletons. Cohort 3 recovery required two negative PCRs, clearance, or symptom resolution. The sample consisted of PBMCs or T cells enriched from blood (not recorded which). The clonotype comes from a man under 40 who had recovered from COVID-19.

The CDR3 reads CASRRNTNEKLFF. CDR3 DNA sequence: TGTGCCAGCAGGAGAAACACTAATGAAAAACTGTTTTTT. This sequence joins TRBV2 and TRBJ1-4; D unresolved. Germline values: CDR1 SNHLY, CDR2 FYNNEI. Trimming shortened V by 6 bases and J by 2 bases, and 7 bases separated the two germline ends. This CDR3 comprises 13 residues.